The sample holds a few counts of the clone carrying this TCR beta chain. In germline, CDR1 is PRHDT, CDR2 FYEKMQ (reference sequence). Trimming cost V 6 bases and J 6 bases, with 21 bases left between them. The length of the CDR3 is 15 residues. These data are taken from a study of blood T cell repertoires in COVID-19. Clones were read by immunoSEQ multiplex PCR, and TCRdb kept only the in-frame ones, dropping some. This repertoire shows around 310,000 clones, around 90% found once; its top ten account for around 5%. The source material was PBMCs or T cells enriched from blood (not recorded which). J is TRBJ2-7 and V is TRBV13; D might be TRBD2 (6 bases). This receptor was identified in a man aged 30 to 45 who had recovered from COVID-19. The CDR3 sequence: CASSLFPRGRGEQYF. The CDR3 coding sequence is TGTGCCAGCAGTCTGTTTCCCCGGGGGAGAGGCGAGCAGTACTTC.